This is a list of T cell receptor beta chains from one sample in a study of blood T cell repertoires in COVID-19. Only in-frame clones appear in the TCRdb table, and some are missing; sequencing was by immunoSEQ multiplex PCR. The sample has about 250,000 clones; roughly 80% are singletons. The sequencing sample was made of PBMCs or T cells enriched from blood (not recorded which). These receptors originate from a middle-aged man who had been exposed to COVID-19. The CDR3 runs from the conserved cysteine through the conserved F or W. A D gene is named only where the DNA matches it firmly. Size is omitted from some rows. Given values are once, few, many or a class for expanded clones.

CDR3 length: 12
D gene: .
V gene: TRBV12-3/TRBV12-4
J gene: TRBJ1-1
clone size: few
CDR3 DNA: TGTGCCAGCAGTTTCGGTAACACTGAAGCTTTCTTT
CDR3 protein: CASSFGNTEAFF

CDR3 length: 15
D gene: .
V gene: TRBV4-1
J gene: TRBJ2-7
clone size: .
CDR3 DNA: TGCGCCAGCAGCCAAGACTCTGTCTCCTCCTACGAGCAGTACTTC
CDR3 protein: CASSQDSVSSYEQYF

CDR3 length: 15
D gene: .
V gene: TRBV19
J gene: TRBJ1-2
clone size: .
CDR3 DNA: TGTGCCAGTAGTATATCGCGGAGGACTGGTTCTGGCTACACCTTC
CDR3 protein: CASSISRRTGSGYTF

CDR3 length: 14
D gene: TRBD1
V gene: TRBV27
J gene: TRBJ2-7
clone size: .
CDR3 DNA: TGTGCCAGCAGAGGATTAGAACAGGGGTACGAGCAGTACTTC
CDR3 protein: CASRGLEQGYEQYF

CDR3 length: 14
D gene: TRBD1
V gene: TRBV2
J gene: TRBJ1-2
clone size: .
CDR3 DNA: TGTGCCAGCAGCCCCGAGGGGACAGCGTACGGCTACACCTTC
CDR3 protein: CASSPEGTAYGYTF

CDR3 length: 15
D gene: TRBD1
V gene: TRBV19
J gene: TRBJ2-7
clone size: .
CDR3 DNA: TGTGCCAGTAGTCCTATTGGGACAGCAGCCTACGAGCAGTACTTC
CDR3 protein: CASSPIGTAAYEQYF

CDR3 length: 14
D gene: .
V gene: TRBV5-1
J gene: TRBJ1-1
clone size: .
CDR3 DNA: TGCGCCAGCAGCTTGGAAACGGGGAACACTGAAGCTTTCTTT
CDR3 protein: CASSLETGNTEAFF

CDR3 length: 14
D gene: .
V gene: TRBV5-1
J gene: TRBJ1-3
clone size: .
CDR3 DNA: TGCGCCAGCAGCTTGGCTACGAGTGGAAACACCATATATTTT
CDR3 protein: CASSLATSGNTIYF

CDR3 length: 15
D gene: .
V gene: TRBV28
J gene: TRBJ1-1
clone size: .
CDR3 DNA: TGTGCCAGCACCGCTTCCGGACAGAGGAACACTGAAGCTTTCTTT
CDR3 protein: CASTASGQRNTEAFF

CDR3 length: 17
D gene: TRBD1
V gene: TRBV11-3
J gene: TRBJ2-7
clone size: .
CDR3 DNA: TGTGCCAGCAGCTTAGATCGGGCGCAGGGGGCACTCTACGAGCAGTACTTC
CDR3 protein: CASSLDRAQGALYEQYF

CDR3 length: 14
D gene: .
V gene: TRBV3-1/TRBV3-2
J gene: TRBJ2-1
clone size: .
CDR3 DNA: TGTGCCAGCAGCCGCCGGGACCGGGGGAATGAGCAGTTCTTC
CDR3 protein: CASSRRDRGNEQFF

CDR3 length: 13
D gene: .
V gene: TRBV29-1
J gene: TRBJ1-3
clone size: .
CDR3 DNA: TGCAGCGTCCAGGAGGGGAACCGAAACACCATATATTTT
CDR3 protein: CSVQEGNRNTIYF

CDR3 length: 15
D gene: TRBD1
V gene: TRBV5-8
J gene: TRBJ1-2
clone size: .
CDR3 DNA: TGTGCCAGCAGCCCGAGACAGGGAGGTAACTATGGCTACACCTTC
CDR3 protein: CASSPRQGGNYGYTF

CDR3 length: 14
D gene: TRBD1
V gene: TRBV5-8
J gene: TRBJ2-7
clone size: once
CDR3 DNA: TGTGCCAGCAGCACCGGGACAGGGTTTAACGAGCAGTACTTC
CDR3 protein: CASSTGTGFNEQYF

CDR3 length: 14
D gene: .
V gene: TRBV18
J gene: TRBJ2-3
clone size: few
CDR3 DNA: TGTGCCAGCTCACCAAACGGGAACACAGATACGCAGTATTTT
CDR3 protein: CASSPNGNTDTQYF

CDR3 length: 14
D gene: .
V gene: TRBV24-1
J gene: TRBJ2-4
clone size: .
CDR3 DNA: TGTGCCACCAGTGCGGCGGGGGCCAAAAACATTCAGTACTTC
CDR3 protein: CATSAAGAKNIQYF

CDR3 length: 17
D gene: TRBD2
V gene: TRBV2
J gene: TRBJ2-7
clone size: .
CDR3 DNA: TGTGCCAGCAGTGATCTAGGACTAGCGGGGAGCTCCTACGAGCAGTACTTC
CDR3 protein: CASSDLGLAGSSYEQYF

CDR3 length: 16
D gene: TRBD1
V gene: TRBV5-6
J gene: TRBJ1-5
clone size: .
CDR3 DNA: TGTGCCAGCAGCACAACGGGGACAGGGGTGAATCAGCCCCAGCATTTT
CDR3 protein: CASSTTGTGVNQPQHF

CDR3 length: 12
D gene: .
V gene: TRBV29-1
J gene: TRBJ1-1
clone size: few
CDR3 DNA: TGCAGAATCCCAGTTCTGAACACTGAAGCTTTCTTT
CDR3 protein: CRIPVLNTEAFF

CDR3 length: 15
D gene: .
V gene: TRBV21-1
J gene: TRBJ2-3
clone size: .
CDR3 DNA: TGTGCCAGCCTGAGGCCACTACGGGGAACAGATACGCAGTATTTT
CDR3 protein: CASLRPLRGTDTQYF

CDR3 length: 14
D gene: TRBD1
V gene: TRBV10-3
J gene: TRBJ1-2
clone size: .
CDR3 DNA: TGTGCCGTCGCTCCGGGACAGGGCATCCTCAGCTACACCTTC
CDR3 protein: CAVAPGQGILSYTF

CDR3 length: 14
D gene: .
V gene: TRBV6-5
J gene: TRBJ1-1
clone size: .
CDR3 DNA: TGTGCCAGCCAAAGTCGACAGGCGAACACTGAAGCTTTCTTT
CDR3 protein: CASQSRQANTEAFF